These 20 T cell receptor beta chains originate from one sample sequenced in a study of blood T cell repertoires in COVID-19 (dated by TCRdb to about 2020). The protocol used for the library was the immunoSEQ multiplex PCR assay. In TCRdb, the immuneACCESS table is reduced to in-frame sequences with V and J assigned. These tables do not hold every clone; where another copy was compared, an unresolved V gene accounts for under half, and the others remain unexplained. The sample contains roughly 87,000 clones, more than 75% of them found a single time. The ten top clones hold around 7.3% of the sample. Sequencing was done on a sample of peripheral blood. The receptors here all came from a man in his forties or fifties with active COVID-19.

This rearrangement joins TRBV7-2 to TRBJ1-4, with 7 positions matching TRBD1. The J segment lost 8 bases and the V segment lost 2 bases, leaving 5 bases of the junction unmatched. Per germline, CDR1 SGHTA and CDR2 FQGNSA. The CDR3 loop spans 14 amino acids. CDR3 region: CASSLRGPGEKLFF. CDR3 DNA sequence: TGTGCCAGCAGCTTAAGGGGGCCGGGAGAAAAACTGTTTTTT.

This clone was detected only a few times. The chain couples TRBV29-1 to TRBJ2-7; 7 nucleotides match TRBD2. Germline CDR1 SQVTM, CDR2 ANQGSEA. The J segment lost 4 bases and the V segment lost 4 bases, leaving 10 bases of the junction unmatched. The CDR3 covers 14 residues. The DNA of the CDR3 is TGCAGCGTTGCCAGGGAGGGAGGCGGGTACGAGCAGTACTTC. Amino acid sequence: CSVAREGGGYEQYF.

J is TRBJ2-2 and V is TRBV28, with a tentative D call TRBD2 (5 bases). Germline CDR1 and CDR2: MDHEN and SYDVKM. The CDR3 is 11 residues long. V lost 2 bases and J 13 bases, leaving 8 bases between the germline ends. The CDR3 nucleotides are TGTGCCAGCAGTTTAAGAGGAGGGCTGTTTTTT. It codes for CASSLRGGLFF. The variable domain in full, completed from reference TRBV28 and TRBJ2-2, reads DVKVTQSSRYLVKRTGEKVFLECVQDMDHENMFWYRQDPGLGLRLIYFSYDVKMKEKGDIPEGYSVSREKKERFSLILESASTNQTSMYLCASSLRGGLFFGEGSRLTVL.

V gene TRBV19 combines with J gene TRBJ1-5; the match to TRBD1 covers 7 bases. V lost 6 bases, J lost 5 bases, and 13 bases stayed unmatched. CDR3 length equals 16 residues. Germline V gives CDR1 LNHDA, CDR2 SQIVND (reference sequence). This CDR3 reads CASRESPGTDYQPQHF. CDR3 DNA sequence: TGTGCCAGTAGGGAATCCCCCGGGACAGACTATCAGCCCCAGCATTTT.

The chain carries TRBV27 and TRBJ2-7; 13 positions match TRBD2. Germline V gene lookup returns CDR1 MNHEY and CDR2 SMNVEV (reference sequence). CDR3 size: 16 residues. With V trimmed by 6 bases and J by 6 bases, 11 bases remained unmatched. The CDR3 DNA reads as TGTGCCAGCAGACCCGGGACTAGCGGGGTTATGGTCGAGCAGTACTTC. Protein: CASRPGTSGVMVEQYF.

This clone was seen just once. The V and J genes are TRBV3-1 (or the pseudogene TRBV3-2) and TRBJ1-4; the D is unclear. This CDR3 region has 15 residues. Between the trimmed V and J ends, which lost 4 bases and 4 bases, there was a span of 13 bases. The germline gives CDR1 LGHDT, CDR2 YNNKEL (reference sequence). The CDR3 spells CASSPLRVNNEKLFF. In DNA, the CDR3 is TGTGCCAGCAGCCCGCTGCGGGTCAATAATGAAAAACTGTTTTTT.

V usage is TRBV28 and J usage is TRBJ2-1; D is unclear. Trimming pared 3 bases from V and 0 bases from J, leaving 6 bases between. In germline, CDR1 is MDHEN, CDR2 SYDVKM. CDR3 size: 14 residues. CDR3 residues: CASSFTGSYNEQFF. The CDR3 DNA is TGTGCCAGCAGTTTCACTGGCTCCTACAATGAGCAGTTCTTC.

The rearrangement uses TRBV6-7 and TRBJ1-5, with 9 bases fitting TRBD1. TRBV6-7 qualifies as an ORF whose function is uncertain. V gave up 5 bases and J gave up 0 bases; unmatched junction bases: 17. The CDR3 is 20 residues long. CDR3 region: CASSPSPGQGLAYSNQPQHF. CDR3 nucleotide sequence: TGTGCCAGCAGTCCATCGCCGGGACAGGGCTTAGCTTATAGCAATCAGCCCCAGCATTTT.

The chain carries TRBV11-2 and TRBJ2-7; maybe TRBD2 (6 bases). In germline, CDR1 is SGHAT, CDR2 FQNNGV. Trimming shortened V by 5 bases and J by 6 bases, and 14 bases separated the two germline ends. There are 13 residues in the CDR3. DNA for the CDR3: TGTGCCAGCAGCGCAGGGACTGGAGGCGAGCAGTACTTC. Translating it yields CASSAGTGGEQYF. Based on the CDR3 plus reference TRBV11-2 and TRBJ2-7, the full variable domain is EAGVAQSPRYKIIEKRQSVAFWCNPISGHATLYWYQQILGQGPKLLIQFQNNGVVDDSQLPKDRFSAERLKGVDSTLKIQPAKLEDSAVYLCASSAGTGGEQYFGPGTRLTVT.

The V and J genes are TRBV7-9 and TRBJ2-7; 7 bases fit TRBD2. The CDR3 length is 15 residues. In germline, CDR1 is SEHNR, CDR2 FQNEAQ (reference sequence). V gave up 5 bases and J gave up 5 bases; unmatched junction bases: 12. The CDR3 region has the DNA TGTGCCAGCAGCCCTTCAGGAGCAGGGAGGGACGAGCAGTACTTC. Protein: CASSPSGAGRDEQYF.

The V call is TRBV23-1, the J call TRBJ1-5, with D possibly being TRBD1 (6 bases). TRBV23-1 is an ORF for which the function is uncertain. V was shortened by 8 bases and J by 8 bases, with 19 bases between the two germline ends. This CDR3 is built from 14 residues. CDR3 residues: CASPMGGGNEPQHF. CDR3 sequence (DNA): TGCGCCAGCCCGATGGGGGGGGGCAACGAGCCCCAGCATTTT.

The rearrangement uses TRBV4-3 and TRBJ1-1; TRBD1 aligns across 8 bases. Germline CDR1 reads LGHNA; CDR2 reads YSLEER. This CDR3 contains 15 residues. Germline trimming cut 2 bases from V and 2 bases from J; bases unmatched to any gene: 4. As DNA, the CDR3 is TGCGCCAGCAGCCAAATGACAGGGGCCAACACTGAAGCTTTCTTT. This sequence encodes CASSQMTGANTEAFF.

This clone was seen just once. The chain couples TRBV2 to TRBJ2-1; 10 nucleotides match TRBD2. Germline V gives CDR1 SNHLY, CDR2 FYNNEI. Trimming took 7 bases from V and 5 from J; bases not matched to a gene: 5. There are 14 residues in the CDR3. The CDR3 sequence: CASTAGGPDNEQFF. The CDR3 DNA sequence: TGTGCCAGCACAGCGGGGGGGCCGGACAATGAGCAGTTCTTC.

For the CDR3, the DNA is TGCGCCAGCAGCCAAGTCCCGGGAGGCCTCACAGATACGCAGTATTTT. This gives the protein CASSQVPGGLTDTQYF. The chain combines TRBV4-3 with TRBJ2-3, with TRBD2 matching over 7 bases. Germline V CDR1 and CDR2: LGHNA, YSLEER. With 1 base clipped from V and 2 bases from J, the junction kept 6 bases outside the gene matches. The CDR3 loop spans 16 amino acids.

This clone was detected a few times. This chain uses TRBV6-1 with TRBJ1-1; D gene unclear. CDR3 size: 10 residues. V lost 2 bases, J lost 11 bases, and 6 bases lay in between. The germline gives CDR1 MNHNS, CDR2 SASEGT. CDR3 DNA: TGTGCCAGCAGTGAACCCGTTGCTTTCTTT. Translation: CASSEPVAFF.

The chain combines TRBV7-2 with TRBJ2-5, with 8 bases aligning to TRBD1. CDR1 SGHTA and CDR2 FQGNSA come from the germline V gene. CDR3 length: 14 amino acids. Trimming at V came to 5 bases and at J to 2 bases, leaving 4 bases not matched to a gene. The DNA of the CDR3 is TGTGCCAGCAGCCCGCGGACAGGGCAAGAGACCCAGTACTTC. Encoded protein: CASSPRTGQETQYF.

This chain links TRBV27 with TRBJ1-3; D is perhaps TRBD1 (5 bases). V lost 4 bases, J lost 4 bases, and 14 bases lay in between. Germline CDR1 reads MNHEY; CDR2 reads SMNVEV (reference sequence). The length of the CDR3 is 15 residues. The CDR3 DNA reads as TGTGCCAGCAGTTCTGGCAGGGCGGGGGGAAACACCATATATTTT. This encodes CASSSGRAGGNTIYF.

The V and J genes are TRBV5-8 and TRBJ1-4, with D possibly matching TRBD1 (5 bases). Germline V lookup: CDR1 SGHTS, CDR2 YDEGEE. The CDR3 is made up of 16 amino acids. V dropped 0 bases and J dropped 8 bases, with 17 bases sitting between them. The chain's CDR3 is CASSLGAGAAGEKLFF. DNA of the CDR3: TGTGCCAGCAGCTTGGGCGCTGGGGCGGCGGGGGAAAAACTGTTTTTT. Complete variable domain (other parts from reference TRBV5-8 and TRBJ1-4): EAGVTQSPTHLIKTRGQQATLRCSPISGHTSVYWYQQALGLGLQFLLWYDEGEERNRGNFPPRFSGRQFPNYSSELNVNALELEDSALYLCASSLGAGAAGEKLFFGSGTQLSVL.

V and J are TRBV19 and TRBJ2-1; 7 bases map to TRBD1. Germline assignment: CDR1 LNHDA and CDR2 SQIVND (reference sequence). J lost 4 bases, V lost 4 bases, and 4 bases had no gene match. The CDR3 contains 14 residues. This chain's CDR3 is CASSNRDSYNEQFF. For the CDR3, the DNA is TGTGCCAGTAGTAACCGGGACAGTTACAATGAGCAGTTCTTC.

The rearrangement joins TRBV6-1 to TRBJ2-3; tentative D call: TRBD2 (5 bases). Trimming left V 3 bases short and J 2 bases short, with 12 bases between. Germline assignment: CDR1 MNHNS and CDR2 SASEGT. This CDR3 has 15 amino acids. The CDR3 region is CASSEGSGITDTQYF. CDR3 nucleotide sequence: TGTGCCAGCAGTGAGGGGTCGGGAATCACAGATACGCAGTATTTT.